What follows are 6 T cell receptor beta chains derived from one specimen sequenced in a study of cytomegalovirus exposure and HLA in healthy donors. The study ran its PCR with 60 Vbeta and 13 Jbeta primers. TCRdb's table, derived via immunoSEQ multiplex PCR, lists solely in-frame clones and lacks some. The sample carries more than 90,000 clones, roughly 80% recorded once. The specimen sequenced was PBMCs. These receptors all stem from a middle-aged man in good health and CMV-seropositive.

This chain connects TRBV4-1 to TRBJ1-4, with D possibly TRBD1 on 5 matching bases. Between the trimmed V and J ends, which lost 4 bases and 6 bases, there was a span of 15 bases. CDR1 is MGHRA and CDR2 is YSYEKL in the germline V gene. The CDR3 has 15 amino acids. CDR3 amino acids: CASSPMGRRDEKLFF. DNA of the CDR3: TGCGCCAGCAGCCCAATGGGACGGAGGGATGAAAAACTGTTTTTT.

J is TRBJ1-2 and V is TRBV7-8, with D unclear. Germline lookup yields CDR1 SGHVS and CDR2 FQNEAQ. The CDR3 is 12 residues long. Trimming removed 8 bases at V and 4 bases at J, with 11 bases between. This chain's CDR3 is CASGIDGYGYTF. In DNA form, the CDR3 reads TGTGCCAGCGGTATAGATGGCTATGGCTACACCTTC.

CDR3 nucleotide sequence: TGTGCCAGCTCAGGGACAGGGGGAAATGAGCAGTTCTTC. Translated: CASSGTGGNEQFF. The V gene is TRBV18, the J gene TRBJ2-1, with 11 bases matching TRBD1. CDR3 length: 13 residues. The V gene's germline CDR1 is KGHSH and CDR2 LQKENI. The junction had 1 base not matched to a gene; V was cut back by 5 bases and J by 7 bases.

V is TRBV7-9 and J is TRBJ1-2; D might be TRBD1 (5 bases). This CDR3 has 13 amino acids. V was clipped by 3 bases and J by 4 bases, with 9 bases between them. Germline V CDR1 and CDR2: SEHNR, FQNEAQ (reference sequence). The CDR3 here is CASSLGGAYGYTF. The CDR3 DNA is TGTGCCAGCAGCTTGGGAGGGGCCTATGGCTACACCTTC.

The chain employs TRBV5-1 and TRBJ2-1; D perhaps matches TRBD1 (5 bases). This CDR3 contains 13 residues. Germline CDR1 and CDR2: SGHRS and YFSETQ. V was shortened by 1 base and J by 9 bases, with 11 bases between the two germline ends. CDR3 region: CASSLKDIGEQFF. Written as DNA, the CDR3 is TGCGCCAGCAGCTTGAAGGACATCGGTGAGCAGTTCTTC.

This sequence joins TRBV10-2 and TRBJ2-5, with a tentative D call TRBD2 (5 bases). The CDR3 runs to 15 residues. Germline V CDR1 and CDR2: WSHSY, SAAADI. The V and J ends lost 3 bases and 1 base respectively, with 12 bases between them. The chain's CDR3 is CASSDPAAGQETQYF. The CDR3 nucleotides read TGCGCCAGCAGTGATCCAGCGGCAGGCCAAGAGACCCAGTACTTC.